This T cell receptor beta chain was obtained from a study of T cell changes during pregnancy in multiple sclerosis. The repertoire was sequenced with immunoSEQ multiplex PCR; TCRdb's copy has only in-frame clones and lacks some. The sample lists approximately 63,000 clones, 90% to 95% occurring once. V dropped 1 base and J dropped 2 bases, with 19 bases sitting between them. CDR3 length equals 18 residues. The germline V gene encodes CDR1 SGHRS and CDR2 YFSETQ. This rearrangement joins TRBV5-1 to TRBJ2-1; the D gene is possibly TRBD2 (5 bases). This material consisted of peripheral blood, taken after pregnancy. This clonotype was obtained from a female donor in good health, enrolled as a control in a pregnancy study. CDR3: CASSLRGIGFGTYNEQFF. The CDR3 DNA reads as TGCGCCAGCAGCTTGCGGGGAATAGGGTTTGGGACCTACAATGAGCAGTTCTTC.